These T cell receptor beta chains were read from a single sample in a study of CD8 T cells in Susac syndrome. TCRdb independently ran MiXCR on the immunoSEQ multiplex PCR reads; one entry per CDR3 protein. The sample includes a few hundred thousand distinct CDR3 sequences, approximately 84% of them seen just once. Sequencing was done on a sample of CD8+ T cells from PBMCs. These TCRs come from a human donor with multiple sclerosis. The CDR3 runs from the conserved cysteine through the conserved F or W. The D gene is left open where the match is weak. Some rows have no size entry. The others give once, few or many, or a class for an expanded clone.

TRBV29-1	15	.	TRBD1	TRBJ2-2	TGCAGGGTACCCCTCTTCCACAGGGGGCGTGGGGAGCTGTTTTTT	CRVPLFHRGRGELFF
TRBV7-2	17	few	TRBD2	TRBJ2-3	TGTGCCAGCAGCTTCCGACTAGCGGGAGATGGAAGGGATACGCAGTATTTT	CASSFRLAGDGRDTQYF
TRBV5-4	15	.	TRBD2	TRBJ2-1	TGTGCCAGCAGCTTAAAGCGGGAGCAGATCAATGAGCAGTTCTTC	CASSLKREQINEQFF
TRBV2	14	.	.	TRBJ2-3	TGTGCCAGCAGGGACCCCAGGGAAGCAGATACGCAGTATTTT	CASRDPREADTQYF
TRBV19	12	.	.	TRBJ2-7	TGTGCCAGTAGTATTCCAGGGGTCGAGCAGTACTTC	CASSIPGVEQYF
TRBV27	16	once	TRBD2	TRBJ2-1	TGTGCCAGCAGTCTCCAACTAGCGGGAGTCCGGGGTGAGCAGTTCTTC	CASSLQLAGVRGEQFF
TRBV3-1	19	once	TRBD2	TRBJ2-7	TGTGCCAGCAGCCCCGGGCGACCCCCGCCCGGGACTAGCAGCTACGAGCAGTACTTC	CASSPGRPPPGTSSYEQYF
TRBV6-5	13	.	TRBD2	TRBJ2-3	TGTGCCACCGGACTAGCGGGCACAGATACGCAGTATTTT	CATGLAGTDTQYF
TRBV5-4	15	.	TRBD1	TRBJ2-4	TGTGCCAGCAGCTGGGGGACAGGAGACAAAAACATTCAGTACTTC	CASSWGTGDKNIQYF
TRBV14	12	.	.	TRBJ2-7	TGTGCCAGCAGTTGGAGATCCTACGAGCAGTACTTC	CASSWRSYEQYF
TRBV9	14	.	.	TRBJ1-4	TGTGCCAGCAGCGGCCTATGGGGGCATGAAAAACTGTTTTTT	CASSGLWGHEKLFF
TRBV28	15	.	.	TRBJ1-6	TGTGCCAGCAGTCCGCTCCTGAAGATGGGATCACCCCTCCACTTT	CASSPLLKMGSPLHF
TRBV27	15	once	TRBD1	TRBJ2-2	TGTGCCAGCAGTAGGGACAGGGGGCAATTCGGGGAGCTGTTTTTT	CASSRDRGQFGELFF
TRBV9	14	once	.	TRBJ2-3	TGTGCCAGCAGCCTGAGCAGATACACAGATACGCAGTATTTT	CASSLSRYTDTQYF
TRBV28	15	.	.	TRBJ1-3	TGTGCCAGCAGTTTAGAAGCCGTCAGGGAAAACACCATATATTTT	CASSLEAVRENTIYF
TRBV15	15	.	.	TRBJ2-3	TGTGCCACCAGCAGAGATAGGGGTAGGACAGATACGCAGTATTTT	CATSRDRGRTDTQYF
TRBV9	15	once	.	TRBJ2-1	TGTGCCAGCAGCGTACGTAGCCTTGCATACGATGAGCAGTTCTTC	CASSVRSLAYDEQFF
TRBV27	17	.	TRBD2	TRBJ2-1	TGTGCCAGCAGTTTACCCCTCCTAGCGGGAGGGCCCTATGAGCAGTTCTTC	CASSLPLLAGGPYEQFF
TRBV2	15	.	.	TRBJ1-5	TGTGCCAGCAGTGAACGGGGCCCGAGGAATCAGCCCCAGCATTTT	CASSERGPRNQPQHF
TRBV20-1	13	.	TRBD1	TRBJ2-7	TGCAGTGCTAGGGGGGACAGGGACTACGAGCAGTACTTC	CSARGDRDYEQYF
TRBV13	14	.	.	TRBJ2-7	TGTGCCAGCAGCTTAGCGGGGTTATACTACGAGCAGTACTTC	CASSLAGLYYEQYF
TRBV28	14	.	.	TRBJ1-1	TGTGCCAGCAGGTTGGGGGACTGGAACACTGAAGCTTTCTTT	CASRLGDWNTEAFF
TRBV27	13	.	TRBD2	TRBJ2-7	TGTGCCAGCAAGACTAGCGGGAGGGACGAGCAGTACTTC	CASKTSGRDEQYF
TRBV2	13	.	TRBD1	TRBJ2-7	TGTGCCAGCAGGGGCGGACAGGTTACCGAGCAGTACTTC	CASRGGQVTEQYF
TRBV12-3/TRBV12-4	15	.	.	TRBJ2-1	TGTGCCAGCAGCCCATCCCTCGGACGCGCATGGGAGCAGTTCTTC	CASSPSLGRAWEQFF
TRBV2	20	.	.	TRBJ2-1	TGTGCCAGCAGTGAACCTAAGATCCCCCGTTCAACCCCCTCCTACAATGAGCAGTTCTTC	CASSEPKIPRSTPSYNEQFF
TRBV27	13	.	TRBD1	TRBJ2-1	TGTGCCAGCAGACCTACAGGGGTTCTTGAGCAGTTCTTC	CASRPTGVLEQFF
TRBV27	15	.	TRBD2	TRBJ2-1	TGTGCCAGCAGTTTAGCGGGAGCGGCCTACAATGAGCAGTTCTTC	CASSLAGAAYNEQFF
TRBV12-3/TRBV12-4	14	.	.	TRBJ2-7	TGTGCCAGCAGAGATCGGTTAGAAGGCGGGGAGCAGTACTTC	CASRDRLEGGEQYF
TRBV7-8	17	.	TRBD2	TRBJ2-5	TGTGCCAGCAGCTTACTCAGGGCAAGCGGGAGGGTACAGACCCAGTACTTC	CASSLLRASGRVQTQYF
TRBV6-5	12	.	.	TRBJ1-1	TGTGCCAGCAGTACCTTCACCACTGAAGCTTTCTTT	CASSTFTTEAFF
TRBV20-1	16	.	.	TRBJ2-2	TGCAGTGCTAGTGGCAGGGAATTCGCGAACACCGGGGAGCTGTTTTTT	CSASGREFANTGELFF
TRBV6-4	15	.	TRBD1	TRBJ2-1	TGTGCCAGCAGCACGACAGGGGGAAGGGACAATGAGCAGTTCTTC	CASSTTGGRDNEQFF
TRBV29-1	13	.	TRBD1	TRBJ2-3	TGCAGCGTTCCCAGGGGGTGGACAGATACGCAGTATTTT	CSVPRGWTDTQYF
TRBV29-1	13	.	TRBD1	TRBJ2-7	TGCAGCGCTGTGACAGGGGGCAGGGACGAGCAGTACTTC	CSAVTGGRDEQYF
TRBV19	15	once	.	TRBJ1-2	TGTGCCAGTAGAAGGGGGTGGCCCTCCTTGGATGGCTACACCTTC	CASRRGWPSLDGYTF
TRBV30	15	.	TRBD1	TRBJ1-2	TGTGCCTGGGCGCTACCCACGACAGGGTTCTATGGCTACACCTTC	CAWALPTTGFYGYTF
TRBV6-5	13	.	.	TRBJ2-5	TGTGCCAGCAGTTACTCGAAGGTCGGGACCCAGTACTTC	CASSYSKVGTQYF
TRBV29-1	11	.	.	TRBJ2-7	TGCAGCGTTCTTGTCGGCCGGGAGCAGTACTTC	CSVLVGREQYF
TRBV27	15	.	.	TRBJ2-3	TGTGCCAGCAGTTCTGTTAGGGGCGCCTCGGATACGCAGTATTTT	CASSSVRGASDTQYF
TRBV12-3/TRBV12-4	15	.	.	TRBJ2-2	TGTGCCAGCAGGGGGGCCAGCGGGAACACCGGGGAGCTGTTTTTT	CASRGASGNTGELFF
TRBV7-9	16	.	TRBD1	TRBJ1-1	TGTGCCAGCCTCGGAGGGGACAGGGGAGGTGGCACTGAAGCTTTCTTT	CASLGGDRGGGTEAFF
TRBV27	13	.	.	TRBJ2-1	TGTGCCAGCAGTTTCCAGGATTACAATGAGCAGTTCTTC	CASSFQDYNEQFF
TRBV23-1	18	.	.	TRBJ2-3	TGCGCCAGCAGTCAGTTTCCCCCGCCTAGCGCCAGCACAGATACGCAGTATTTT	CASSQFPPPSASTDTQYF
TRBV28	18	.	.	TRBJ2-5	TGTGCCAGCAGTTTATCGTTCGGGACGCGGGGCGGGCTGGAGACCCAGTACTTC	CASSLSFGTRGGLETQYF
TRBV2	11	.	.	TRBJ1-4	TGTGCCAGCCGGGGGTGGGAAAAACTGTTTTTT	CASRGWEKLFF
TRBV5-6	15	.	.	TRBJ2-7	TGTGCCAGCAGCTTAGCGGCAGGGGCCACCTACGAGCAGTACTTC	CASSLAAGATYEQYF
TRBV11-1	16	.	TRBD2	TRBJ2-1	TGTGCCAGCAGCCCTAGCGCGGGAGAAGGTTTCAATGAGCAGTTCTTC	CASSPSAGEGFNEQFF
TRBV6-1	14	few	.	TRBJ2-7	TGTGCCAGCAGACCCCGGGCCGAGACCTACGAGCAGTACTTC	CASRPRAETYEQYF
TRBV1	15	.	.	TRBJ1-5	TGCACCAGCAGCCAAGATAATGGTTATCGTGGGCCCCAGCATTTT	CTSSQDNGYRGPQHF
TRBV28	14	.	.	TRBJ2-3	TGTGCCAGCAGTTTCCGGAAGAGCACAGATACGCAGTATTTT	CASSFRKSTDTQYF
TRBV7-7	16	.	TRBD2	TRBJ2-1	TGTGCTAGCAGTTCCGGGCGGGAGGGCCTTGAAAATGAGCAGTTCTTC	CASSSGREGLENEQFF
TRBV7-8	15	.	.	TRBJ1-1	TGTGCCAGCAGCTTAGCCAGGACAGTCCACGAAGGAGCTTTCTTT	CASSLARTVHEGAFF
TRBV6-5	13	.	.	TRBJ1-5	TGTGCCAGCAGTGACAACCGTAATCAGCCCCAGCATTTT	CASSDNRNQPQHF
TRBV15	16	.	TRBD1	TRBJ2-7	TGTGCCACCAGCAGAGGAGTGGGACAGGGGGCCTACGAGCAGTACTTC	CATSRGVGQGAYEQYF
TRBV2	13	.	.	TRBJ2-7	TGTGCCAGCAGTGAAGACAGTCCCTACGAGCAGTACTTC	CASSEDSPYEQYF